The entry below gives a single T cell receptor beta chain sequence along with its context. This CDR3 has 14 residues. The trim removed 3 bases at V and 3 bases at J, leaving 2 bases unmatched. Germline CDR1 and CDR2: LGHDT and YNNKEL (reference sequence). TCRdb keeps only in-frame clones here, not all; method: immunoSEQ multiplex PCR. The profile covers some 150,000 clones, with around 94% appearing a single time and roughly 1.2% taken by the ten largest. The data derive from a study of T cell responses to AZD1222 COVID-19 vaccine. The gene calls are TRBV3-1 (or the pseudogene TRBV3-2) and TRBJ1-5, with 7 bases fitting TRBD1. This clonotype originated in an adult in good health. Source: peripheral blood, taken on day 0 of AZD1222 vaccination. As DNA, the CDR3 is TGTGCCAGCAGCCAGACAGGGACCAATCAGCCCCAGCATTTT. Protein sequence: CASSQTGTNQPQHF.